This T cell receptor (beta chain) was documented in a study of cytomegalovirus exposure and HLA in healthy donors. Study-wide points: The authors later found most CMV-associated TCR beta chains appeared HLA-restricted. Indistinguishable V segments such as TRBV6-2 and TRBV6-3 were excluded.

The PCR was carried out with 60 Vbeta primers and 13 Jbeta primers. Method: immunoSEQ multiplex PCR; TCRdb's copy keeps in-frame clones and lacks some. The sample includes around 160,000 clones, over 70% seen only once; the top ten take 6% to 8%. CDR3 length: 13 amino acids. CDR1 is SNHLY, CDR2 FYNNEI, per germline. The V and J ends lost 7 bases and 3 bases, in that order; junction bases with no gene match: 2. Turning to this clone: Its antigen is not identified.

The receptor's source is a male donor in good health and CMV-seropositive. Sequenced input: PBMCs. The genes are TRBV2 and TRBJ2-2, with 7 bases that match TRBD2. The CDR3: CASKRGHTGELFF. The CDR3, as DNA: TGTGCCAGCAAGCGGGGTCACACCGGGGAGCTGTTTTTT.